This T cell receptor beta chain came from a study of T cells after yellow fever vaccination (dated by TCRdb to about 2019). The study in broad terms: The SMART-Seq v4 Ultra Low Input RNA kit was used to prepare libraries from fractions with low cell numbers. To track T-cell clones before and after primary and booster YFV17D yellow fever vaccination, bulk TCR alpha and beta repertoires were sequenced longitudinally. Two healthy male donors, one aged 18 to 30 and one aged 30 to 40 years, were included in the cohort. Bulk PBMC replicates and cell subsets were isolated from blood drawn at multiple timepoints before and after both primary and secondary immunization. The investigation overall reported the following: A small share of clonotypes was detected in both CD4 and CD8 compartments, with the overlap likely arising from convergent recombination. Most clones expanded after primary vaccination were re-detected after the booster (96% of CD4 and about 88% of CD8), suggesting broad memory maintenance. Because only a couple of donors were included in the study, the extent to which the findings can be generalized is limited. The secondary T-cell response was weaker than the primary response but faster, peaking on day 5 instead of day 15. Computational filtering was needed because FACS-sorted repertoires could contain abundant contaminating clonotypes from the bulk population.

The table lists this clonotype with a few counts. Its antigen remains unidentified. Per-nucleotide qualities are absent, and no much larger clonotype sits a single base away. TCR cDNA was synthesized by 5'RACE template switching, through which a universal primer site and unique molecular identifiers were introduced. Priming for cDNA synthesis came from both the TCR alpha and TCR beta constant segments. Two PCR steps were used to amplify libraries, with sample barcodes and sequencing adapters being added in the second step. Libraries were sequenced on Illumina HiSeq 2500 (2x100 bp) or NovaSeq (2x150 bp). The study's own analysis went as follows. Reads were demultiplexed and collapsed into UMI consensus sequences with MIGEC, and V(D)J alignment was performed with MiXCR. Using edgeR on replicate PBMC samples, clonotypes were called vaccine-responding if FDR was below 0.01 and the log2 fold change was above 5 up to day 15. CD4 or CD8 identity was assigned to each bulk clonotype according to whether the clonotype was present at higher abundance in the sequenced CD4 repertoire or the sequenced CD8 repertoire. The public reads were run again by TCRdb, first through fastp at Q25 and then through MiXCR, and only productive beta chains were kept. Here each entry gathers all rows of one CDR3 protein and keeps the most common genes and DNA. The V and J calls here are based on TCRdb, not the publication. This sample comprises over 200,000 distinct CDR3 sequences, less than 7.5% of them detected only once. Approximately 1% of the sample rests with the top ten.

Germline trimming: 3 bases from V, 4 bases from J; junction bases outside gene matches: 5. The CDR3 measures 16 amino acids from cysteine to phenylalanine. The DNA shown is the 48-base CDR3, in frame from base 1. Per the publication, the treatment or condition label means: live attenuated yellow fever vaccine strain. A standard Ficoll-Paque protocol was used to isolate PBMCs from peripheral blood. CD4 and CD8 T-cell fractions were isolated with Dynabeads CD4 and CD8 positive selection kits. TriZol was used to extract RNA from bulk PBMCs, from CD4 and CD8 fractions, and from dextramer-positive and dextramer-negative fractions.

The clonotype originates from a man aged 25 to 40 who received the YFV17D yellow fever vaccine. The chain employs TRBV12-3 or TRBV12-4 and TRBJ2-1; the junction holds 11 bases that match TRBD2. The sequencing here drew on CD4+ T cells sorted from PBMCs, taken on the day of the yellow fever booster vaccination. The CDR3 corresponds to CASSFRTSGQYNEQFF. The DNA reads as follows: TGTGCCAGCAGTTTCCGGACTAGCGGGCAGTACAATGAGCAGTTCTTC.